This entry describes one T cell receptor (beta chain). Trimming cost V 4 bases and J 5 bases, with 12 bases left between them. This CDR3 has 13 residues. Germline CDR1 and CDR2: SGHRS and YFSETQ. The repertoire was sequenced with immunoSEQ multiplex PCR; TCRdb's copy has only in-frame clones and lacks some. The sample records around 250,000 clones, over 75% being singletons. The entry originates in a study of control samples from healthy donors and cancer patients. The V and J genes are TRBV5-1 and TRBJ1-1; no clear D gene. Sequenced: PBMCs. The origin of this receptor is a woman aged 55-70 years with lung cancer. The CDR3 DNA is TGCGCCAGCAGCCCGGGGAGGCAAACTGAAGCTTTCTTT. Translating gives CASSPGRQTEAFF.